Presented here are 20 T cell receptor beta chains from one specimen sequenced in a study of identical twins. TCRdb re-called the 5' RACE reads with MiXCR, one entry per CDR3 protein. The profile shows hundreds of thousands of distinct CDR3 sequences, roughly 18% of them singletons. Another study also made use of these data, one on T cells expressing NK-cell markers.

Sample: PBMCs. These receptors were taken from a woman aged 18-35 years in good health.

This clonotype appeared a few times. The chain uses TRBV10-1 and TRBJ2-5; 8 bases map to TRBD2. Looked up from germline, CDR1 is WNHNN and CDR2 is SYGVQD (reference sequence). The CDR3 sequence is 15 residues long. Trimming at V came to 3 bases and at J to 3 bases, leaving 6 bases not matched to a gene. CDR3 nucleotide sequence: TGCGCCAGCAGTGATTTAGCGGGACCAGAAGAGACCCAGTACTTC. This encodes CASSDLAGPEETQYF.

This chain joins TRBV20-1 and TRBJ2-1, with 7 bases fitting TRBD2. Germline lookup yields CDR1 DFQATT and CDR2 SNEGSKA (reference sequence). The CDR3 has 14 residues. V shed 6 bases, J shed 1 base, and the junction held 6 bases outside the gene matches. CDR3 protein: CSALSGPSYNEQFF. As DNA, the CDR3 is TGCAGTGCCCTTAGCGGGCCTTCCTACAATGAGCAGTTCTTC.

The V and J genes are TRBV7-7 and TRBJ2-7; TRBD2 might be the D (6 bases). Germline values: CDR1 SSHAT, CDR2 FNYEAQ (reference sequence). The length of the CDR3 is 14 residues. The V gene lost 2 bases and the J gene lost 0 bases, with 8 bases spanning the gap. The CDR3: CASSLSEGSYEQYF. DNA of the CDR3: TGTGCCAGCAGCTTATCGGAGGGCTCCTACGAGCAGTACTTC.

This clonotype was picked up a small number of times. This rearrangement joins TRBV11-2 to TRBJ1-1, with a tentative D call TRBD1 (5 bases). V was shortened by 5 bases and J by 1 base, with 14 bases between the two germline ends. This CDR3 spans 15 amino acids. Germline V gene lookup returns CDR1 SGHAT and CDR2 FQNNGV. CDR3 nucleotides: TGTGCCAGCAGCCCATCCGTGGGGACGAACACTGAAGCTTTCTTT. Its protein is CASSPSVGTNTEAFF.

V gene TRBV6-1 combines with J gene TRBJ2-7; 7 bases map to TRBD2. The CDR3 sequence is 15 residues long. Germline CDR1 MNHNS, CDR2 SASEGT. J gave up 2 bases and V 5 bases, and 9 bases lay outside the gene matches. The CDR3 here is CASSPAGLAPYEQYF. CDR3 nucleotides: TGTGCCAGCAGTCCAGCGGGGCTAGCGCCCTACGAGCAGTACTTC.

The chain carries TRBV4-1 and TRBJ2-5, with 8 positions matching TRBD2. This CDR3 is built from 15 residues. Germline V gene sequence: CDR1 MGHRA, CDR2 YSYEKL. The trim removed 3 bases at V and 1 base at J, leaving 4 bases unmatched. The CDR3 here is CASSQTTSGQETQYF. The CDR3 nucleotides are TGCGCCAGCAGCCAGACTACTAGCGGCCAAGAGACCCAGTACTTC.

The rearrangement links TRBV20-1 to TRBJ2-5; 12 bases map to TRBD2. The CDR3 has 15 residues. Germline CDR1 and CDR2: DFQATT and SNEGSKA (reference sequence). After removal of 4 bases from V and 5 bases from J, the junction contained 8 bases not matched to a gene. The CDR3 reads CSAKASGRADETQYF. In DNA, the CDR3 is TGCAGTGCTAAGGCTAGCGGGAGGGCCGATGAGACCCAGTACTTC.

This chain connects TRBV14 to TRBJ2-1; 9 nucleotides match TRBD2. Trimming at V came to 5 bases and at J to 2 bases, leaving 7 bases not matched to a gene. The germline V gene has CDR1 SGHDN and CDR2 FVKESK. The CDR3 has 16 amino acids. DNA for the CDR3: TGTGCCAGCAGCAAAAGGGGCGGGAGGGCCTACAATGAGCAGTTCTTC. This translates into CASSKRGGRAYNEQFF.

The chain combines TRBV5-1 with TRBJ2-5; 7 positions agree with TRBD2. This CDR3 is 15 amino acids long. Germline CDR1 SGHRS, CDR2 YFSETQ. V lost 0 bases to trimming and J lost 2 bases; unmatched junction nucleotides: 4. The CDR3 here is CASSLDGTTQETQYF. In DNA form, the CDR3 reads TGCGCCAGCAGCTTGGATGGGACTACTCAAGAGACCCAGTACTTC. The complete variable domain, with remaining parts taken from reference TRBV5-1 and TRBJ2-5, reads KAGVTQTPRYLIKTRGQQVTLSCSPISGHRSVSWYQQTPGQGLQFLFEYFSETQRNKGNFPGRFSGRQFSNSRSEMNVSTLELGDSALYLCASSLDGTTQETQYFGPGTRLLVL.

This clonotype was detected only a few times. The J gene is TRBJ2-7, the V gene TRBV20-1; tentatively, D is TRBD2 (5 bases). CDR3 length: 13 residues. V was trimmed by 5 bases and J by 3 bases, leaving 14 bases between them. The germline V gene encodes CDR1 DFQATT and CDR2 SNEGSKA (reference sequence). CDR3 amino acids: CSAGLSTYYEQYF. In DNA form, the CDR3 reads TGCAGTGCTGGACTGTCAACTTACTACGAGCAGTACTTC.

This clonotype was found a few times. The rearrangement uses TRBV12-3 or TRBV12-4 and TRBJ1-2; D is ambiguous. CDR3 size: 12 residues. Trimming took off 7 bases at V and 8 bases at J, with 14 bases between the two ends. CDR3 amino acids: CASTWVGGGYTF. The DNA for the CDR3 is TGTGCCAGCACCTGGGTCGGTGGAGGCTACACCTTC.

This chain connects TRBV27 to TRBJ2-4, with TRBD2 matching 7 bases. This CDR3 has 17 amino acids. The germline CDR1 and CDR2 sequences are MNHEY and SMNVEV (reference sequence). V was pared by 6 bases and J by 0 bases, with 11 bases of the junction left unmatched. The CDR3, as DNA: TGTGCCAGCAGGCCGGGACTATCGCCTCTAGCCAAAAACATTCAGTACTTC. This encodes CASRPGLSPLAKNIQYF.

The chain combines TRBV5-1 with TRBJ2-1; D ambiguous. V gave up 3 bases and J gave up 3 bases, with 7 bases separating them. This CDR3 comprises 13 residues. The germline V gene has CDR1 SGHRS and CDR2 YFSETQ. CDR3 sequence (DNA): TGCGCCAGCAGCTCGCCCAACTACAATGAGCAGTTCTTC. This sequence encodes CASSSPNYNEQFF.

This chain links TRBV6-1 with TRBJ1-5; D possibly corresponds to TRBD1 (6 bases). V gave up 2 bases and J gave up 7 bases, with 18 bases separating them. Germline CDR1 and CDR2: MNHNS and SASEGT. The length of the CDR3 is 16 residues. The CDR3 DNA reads TGTGCCAGCAGTGAATGGTTCTCAGGGGATCGGCAGCCCCAGCATTTT. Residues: CASSEWFSGDRQPQHF.

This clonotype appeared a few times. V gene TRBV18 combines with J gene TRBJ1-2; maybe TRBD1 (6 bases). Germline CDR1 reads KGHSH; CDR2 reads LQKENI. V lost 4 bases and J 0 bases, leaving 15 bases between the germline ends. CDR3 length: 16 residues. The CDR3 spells CASSLTHDRTNYGYTF. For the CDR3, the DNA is TGTGCCAGCTCACTTACTCACGACAGGACTAACTATGGCTACACCTTC.

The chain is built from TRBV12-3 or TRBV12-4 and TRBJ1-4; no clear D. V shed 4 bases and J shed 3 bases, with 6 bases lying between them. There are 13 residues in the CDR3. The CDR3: CASSWASNEKLFF. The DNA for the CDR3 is TGTGCCAGCAGTTGGGCCTCTAATGAAAAACTGTTTTTT.

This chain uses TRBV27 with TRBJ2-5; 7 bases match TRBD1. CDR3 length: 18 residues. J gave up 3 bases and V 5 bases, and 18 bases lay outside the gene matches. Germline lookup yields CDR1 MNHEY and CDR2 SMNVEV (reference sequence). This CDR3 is CASSPRDRTFREKETQYF. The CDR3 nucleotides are TGTGCCAGCAGTCCCCGGGACAGAACCTTCCGGGAAAAAGAGACCCAGTACTTC.

This CDR3 reads CASSSPPIGGGYTF. The CDR3 DNA follows: TGTGCCAGCAGTAGTCCCCCCATTGGGGGGGGCTACACCTTC. The chain has TRBV6-1 and TRBJ1-2; TRBD1 might be the D (5 bases). Per germline, CDR1 MNHNS and CDR2 SASEGT. This CDR3 has 14 amino acids. Trimming removed 5 bases at V and 8 bases at J, with 18 bases between.

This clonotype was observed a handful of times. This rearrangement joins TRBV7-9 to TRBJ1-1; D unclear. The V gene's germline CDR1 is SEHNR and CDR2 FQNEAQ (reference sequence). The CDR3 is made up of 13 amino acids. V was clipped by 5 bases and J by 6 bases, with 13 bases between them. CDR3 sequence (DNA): TGTGCCAGCAGCCTTCGACATGGGGCTGAAGCTTTCTTT. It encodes CASSLRHGAEAFF.

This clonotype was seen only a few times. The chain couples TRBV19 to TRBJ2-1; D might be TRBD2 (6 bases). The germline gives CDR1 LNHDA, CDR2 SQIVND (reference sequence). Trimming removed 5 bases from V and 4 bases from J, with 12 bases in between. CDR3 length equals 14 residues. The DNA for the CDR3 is TGTGCCAGTAGTGGGGGGACTTTTTACAATGAGCAGTTCTTC. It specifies CASSGGTFYNEQFF.